The next 21 T cell receptor beta chains were all read from a single sample in a study of blood T cell repertoires in COVID-19. Method: immunoSEQ multiplex PCR; TCRdb's copy keeps in-frame clones and lacks some. The sample gives 150,000 to 180,000 clones, approximately 78% of which show up once; 1.5% to 2% is in the top ten. Sequences were obtained from peripheral blood. These TCRs come from an older man with acute or convalescent COVID-19.

The CDR3 DNA reads as TGTGCCAGCAGTCCGACTTTGGCTCAGCCCCAGCATTTT. It translates to CASSPTLAQPQHF. The chain couples TRBV28 to TRBJ1-5, with D hard to call. The V end was cut by 5 bases, the J end by 6 bases, with 11 bases between. The V gene's germline CDR1 is MDHEN and CDR2 SYDVKM. The CDR3 is 13 residues long.

The sample holds one count of this clone. This chain connects TRBV5-4 to TRBJ1-5; no definite D call. The CDR3 extends over 13 amino acids. CDR1 SGHNT and CDR2 YYREEE come from the germline V gene (reference sequence). V was trimmed by 5 bases and J by 8 bases, leaving 14 bases between them. The DNA of the CDR3 is TGTGCCAGCAGTAGGGTCCCCGGGGAGCCCCAGCATTTT. It translates to CASSRVPGEPQHF.

The chain has TRBV19 and TRBJ2-3, with 14 nucleotides matching TRBD2. Germline values: CDR1 LNHDA, CDR2 SQIVND (reference sequence). The CDR3 extends over 21 amino acids. V was pared by 2 bases and J by 0 bases, with 13 bases of the junction left unmatched. The CDR3 DNA follows: TGTGCCAGTAGTATAAGAGGGGGACTAGCGGGAGCCGGCTCCAGCACAGATACGCAGTATTTT. Its protein product is CASSIRGGLAGAGSSTDTQYF. Supplemented by reference TRBV19 and TRBJ2-3, the full variable domain reads DGGITQSPKYLFRKEGQNVTLSCEQNLNHDAMYWYRQDPGQGLRLIYYSQIVNDFQKGDIAEGYSVSREKKESFPLTVTSAQKNPTAFYLCASSIRGGLAGAGSSTDTQYFGPGTRLTVL.

The chain is built from TRBV11-3 and TRBJ2-3; TRBD2 matches 14 bases. After removal of 5 bases from V and 1 base from J, the junction contained 5 bases not matched to a gene. Germline assignment: CDR1 SGHNT and CDR2 YENEEA. This CDR3 is built from 17 residues. CDR3 amino acids: CASSPGTSGGGTDTQYF. The CDR3 bases are TGTGCCAGCAGCCCGGGGACTAGCGGGGGAGGCACAGATACGCAGTATTTT.

This clone showed up just once. The chain recombines TRBV3-1 (or the pseudogene TRBV3-2) with TRBJ1-1; D call uncertain. Trimming shortened V by 0 bases and J by 0 bases, and 8 bases separated the two germline ends. Germline CDR1 reads LGHDT; CDR2 reads YNNKEL (reference sequence). The CDR3 is made up of 15 amino acids. The CDR3 reads CASSQEGGLNTEAFF. The DNA for the CDR3 is TGTGCCAGCAGCCAAGAAGGCGGGCTGAACACTGAAGCTTTCTTT.

As for this clone: Within the sample, other DNA sequences also encode this same CDR3. This chain's CDR3 is CASSPDRDYGYTF. The CDR3 DNA sequence: TGTGCCAGCTCGCCGGACAGGGACTATGGCTACACCTTC. The chain carries TRBV18 and TRBJ1-2; TRBD1 matches 8 bases. V lost 6 bases, J lost 3 bases, and 3 bases stayed unmatched. CDR3 length: 13 residues. Germline V gives CDR1 KGHSH, CDR2 LQKENI.

This chain uses TRBV6-5 with TRBJ2-6; no firm D call. The CDR3 extends over 15 amino acids. Trimming cost V 6 bases and J 0 bases, with 9 bases left between them. Per germline, CDR1 MNHEY and CDR2 SVGAGI. The CDR3 here is CASRLGASGANVLTF. Written as DNA, the CDR3 is TGTGCCAGCAGGCTCGGAGCCTCTGGGGCCAACGTCCTGACTTTC.

The chain joins TRBV5-1 to TRBJ2-1, with 10 bases identical to TRBD2. J gave up 4 bases and V 3 bases, and 4 bases lay outside the gene matches. Germline V lookup: CDR1 SGHRS, CDR2 YFSETQ. CDR3 length: 15 amino acids. This CDR3 is CASSSLAGVYNEQFF. For the CDR3, the DNA is TGCGCCAGCAGCTCGCTAGCGGGGGTTTACAATGAGCAGTTCTTC.

The chain recombines TRBV7-2 with TRBJ2-3; 9 bases are a match to TRBD2. CDR3 length equals 17 residues. CDR1 and CDR2 (germline): SGHTA, FQGNSA. Trimming removed 1 base from V and 2 bases from J; junction bases left unmatched: 7. CDR3 protein: CASSLDRLAGYTDTQYF. The CDR3 DNA follows: TGTGCCAGCAGCTTAGATCGGCTAGCGGGGTACACAGATACGCAGTATTTT.

The CDR3 loop reads CASSVGTGGLYEQYF. The CDR3 DNA follows: TGTGCCAGCAGCGTAGGTACAGGGGGGTTGTACGAGCAGTACTTC. The chain joins TRBV9 to TRBJ2-7; TRBD1 aligns across 8 bases. Germline CDR1 is SGDLS and CDR2 is YYNGEE. The CDR3 is made up of 15 amino acids. Trimming removed 0 bases from V and 4 bases from J; junction bases left unmatched: 6. The whole variable domain, filled in from reference TRBV9 and TRBJ2-7, reads DSGVTQTPKHLITATGQRVTLRCSPRSGDLSVYWYQQSLDQGLQFLIQYYNGEERAKGNILERFSAQQFPDLHSELNLSSLELGDSALYFCASSVGTGGLYEQYFGPGTRLTVT.

J is TRBJ2-7 and V is TRBV7-4; 9 nucleotides align to TRBD1. The V gene's germline CDR1 is SGHVT and CDR2 SQSDAQ. V lost 4 bases and J lost 5; bases outside the gene matches: 9. This CDR3 contains 15 residues. This CDR3 is CASSSPGQGVDEQYV. DNA of the CDR3: TGTGCCAGCAGCTCCCCGGGACAGGGAGTGGACGAGCAGTACGTC.

This rearrangement joins TRBV11-2 to TRBJ2-3; 11 nucleotides match TRBD2. CDR1 and CDR2 (germline): SGHAT, FQNNGV. This CDR3 spans 16 amino acids. V dropped 2 bases and J dropped 6; count of bases not matched to a gene: 7. This CDR3 is CASSLSPTSGVDTQYF. CDR3 bases: TGTGCCAGCAGCTTATCGCCGACTAGCGGGGTTGATACGCAGTATTTT.

The J gene is TRBJ1-4, the V gene TRBV29-1; 7 bases map to TRBD1. Germline V gene sequence: CDR1 SQVTM, CDR2 ANQGSEA. This CDR3 spans 13 amino acids. Trimming removed 7 bases from V and 8 bases from J; junction bases left unmatched: 10. The CDR3 DNA reads TGCAGCGGGGGAGGGGGCGCGGGCGAAAAACTGTTTTTT. It encodes CSGGGGAGEKLFF.

This clone was detected once. This chain uses TRBV5-1 with TRBJ2-2, with D perhaps TRBD1 (5 bases). Deletions cut 5 bases from V and 5 bases from J, with 13 bases between. Germline V gives CDR1 SGHRS, CDR2 YFSETQ. The CDR3 length is 14 residues. CDR3 nucleotide sequence: TGCGCCAGCAGTTTAAACCAGGGAACCGGGGAGCTGTTTTTT. Amino acid sequence: CASSLNQGTGELFF.

The chain employs TRBV7-6 and TRBJ1-5; no reliable D call. CDR3 length: 17 residues. The germline gives CDR1 SGHVS, CDR2 FNYEAQ. V was pared by 0 bases and J by 2 bases, with 14 bases between. The CDR3 coding sequence is TGTGCCAGCAGCTTAGCTCCAGTCCGTCAGGGCAATCAGCCCCAGCATTTT. As protein: CASSLAPVRQGNQPQHF. Based on the CDR3 plus reference TRBV7-6 and TRBJ1-5, the full variable domain is GAGVSQSPRYKVTKRGQDVALRCDPISGHVSLYWYRQALGQGPEFLTYFNYEAQQDKSGLPNDRFSAERPEGSISTLTIQRTEQRDSAMYRCASSLAPVRQGNQPQHFGDGTRLSIL.

The chain employs TRBV7-6 and TRBJ1-2, with 7 bases matching TRBD1. CDR1 is SGHVS, CDR2 FNYEAQ, per germline. The CDR3 covers 15 residues. V dropped 1 base and J dropped 8; count of bases not matched to a gene: 10. The CDR3 loop reads CASSLGPTGLEGYTF. The CDR3 DNA reads TGTGCCAGCAGCTTAGGCCCGACAGGGTTAGAGGGCTACACCTTC.

The table lists this clone with a count of one. This sequence joins TRBV19 and TRBJ2-3; 8 bases fit TRBD1. Unmatched junction bases numbered 7, after V lost 6 bases and J lost 2 bases. Germline CDR1 is LNHDA and CDR2 is SQIVND (reference sequence). CDR3 length: 15 amino acids. Here the CDR3 reads CASRKPGQDTDTQYF. The CDR3 bases are TGTGCCAGTAGAAAACCGGGACAGGACACAGATACGCAGTATTTT.

The V and J genes are TRBV30 and TRBJ1-5; no reliable D call. There are 13 residues in the CDR3. Germline assignment: CDR1 GTSNPN and CDR2 SVGIG (reference sequence). With 4 bases removed from V and 7 bases from J, the gap between germline ends came to 14 bases. The CDR3: CAWNRVAEQPQHF. The CDR3 DNA reads TGTGCCTGGAATCGGGTGGCGGAACAGCCCCAGCATTTT.

The chain links TRBV19 to TRBJ2-1, with 8 bases identical to TRBD2. The CDR3 consists of 16 residues. Germline V CDR1 and CDR2: LNHDA, SQIVND (reference sequence). V was pared by 1 base and J by 6 bases, with 8 bases of the junction left unmatched. The CDR3 sequence is CASSIGDSGEFNEQFF. The DNA for the CDR3 is TGTGCCAGTAGTATAGGGGATAGCGGGGAGTTCAATGAGCAGTTCTTC.

CDR3 residues: CASSTSGQGAEGYTF. CDR3 DNA: TGTGCCAGCAGTACGTCAGGACAGGGGGCGGAGGGCTACACCTTC. The V gene is TRBV6-6, the J gene TRBJ1-2; 11 bases align to TRBD1. J lost 8 bases, V lost 5 bases, and 10 bases had no gene match. CDR3 size: 15 residues. Germline assignment: CDR1 MNHNY and CDR2 SVGAGI (reference sequence).

This clone was picked up a small number of times. The chain carries TRBV27 and TRBJ2-2; D possibly corresponds to TRBD2 (6 bases). Per germline, CDR1 MNHEY and CDR2 SMNVEV (reference sequence). This CDR3 is built from 15 residues. The ends were cut back, 7 bases at V and 1 base at J, with 13 bases in the middle. This CDR3 reads CASTVGGRNTGELFF. CDR3 bases: TGTGCCAGCACTGTTGGAGGGCGGAACACCGGGGAGCTGTTTTTT.